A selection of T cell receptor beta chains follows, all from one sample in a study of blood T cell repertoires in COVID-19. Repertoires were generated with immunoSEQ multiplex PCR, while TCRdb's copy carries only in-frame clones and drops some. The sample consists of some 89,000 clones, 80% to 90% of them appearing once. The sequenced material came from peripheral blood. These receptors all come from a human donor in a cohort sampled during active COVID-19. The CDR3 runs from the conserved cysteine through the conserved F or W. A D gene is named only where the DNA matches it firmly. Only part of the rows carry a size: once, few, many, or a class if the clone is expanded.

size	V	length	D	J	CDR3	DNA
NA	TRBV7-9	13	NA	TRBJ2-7	CASSFGGFDEQYF	TGTGCCAGCAGCTTCGGGGGTTTCGACGAGCAGTACTTC
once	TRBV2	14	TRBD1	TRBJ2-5	CASRGGQGTETQYF	TGTGCCAGCAGGGGGGGACAGGGAACAGAGACCCAGTACTTC
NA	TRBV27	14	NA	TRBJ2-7	CASSLAQASYEQYF	TGTGCCAGCAGTTTAGCACAGGCATCCTACGAGCAGTACTTC
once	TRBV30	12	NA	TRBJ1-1	CAWSSGLTEAFF	TGTGCCTGGAGTTCAGGGCTGACTGAAGCTTTCTTT
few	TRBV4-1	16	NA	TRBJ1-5	CASSPSPRTDYQPQHF	TGCGCCAGCAGCCCAAGTCCCCGGACAGACTATCAGCCCCAGCATTTT
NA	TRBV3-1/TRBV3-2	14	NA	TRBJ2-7	CASSQGSGSYEQYF	TGTGCCAGCAGCCAAGGTTCAGGCTCCTACGAGCAGTACTTC
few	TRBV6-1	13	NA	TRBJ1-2	CASSEAGYRDYTF	TGTGCCAGCAGTGAAGCGGGCTACAGGGACTACACCTTC
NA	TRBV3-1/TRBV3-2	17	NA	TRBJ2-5	CASSQVAFAGYQETQYF	TGTGCCAGCAGCCAAGTTGCTTTCGCCGGGTACCAAGAGACCCAGTACTTC
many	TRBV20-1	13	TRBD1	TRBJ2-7	CSASWTGVHEQYF	TGCAGTGCTAGTTGGACAGGGGTCCACGAGCAGTACTTC
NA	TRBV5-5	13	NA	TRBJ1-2	CASSLRGSNGYTF	TGTGCCAGCAGCTTGCGGGGGTCCAATGGCTACACCTTC
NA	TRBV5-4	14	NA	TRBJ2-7	CASSADRTPYEQYF	TGTGCCAGCAGCGCAGACAGGACTCCCTACGAGCAGTACTTC
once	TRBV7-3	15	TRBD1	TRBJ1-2	CASSPSPGTGVGYTF	TGTGCCAGCAGCCCGAGTCCCGGGACAGGGGTTGGCTACACCTTC
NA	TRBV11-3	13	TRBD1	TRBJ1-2	CASSFGGGSGYTF	TGTGCCAGCAGCTTCGGAGGGGGCAGTGGCTACACCTTC
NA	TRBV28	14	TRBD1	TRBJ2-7	CASRGTGDSYEQYF	TGTGCCAGCAGAGGGACAGGTGACTCCTACGAGCAGTACTTC
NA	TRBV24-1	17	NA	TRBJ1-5	CATSDLLIINPNQPQHF	TGTGCCACCAGTGATTTGCTTATAATTAATCCCAATCAGCCCCAGCATTTT
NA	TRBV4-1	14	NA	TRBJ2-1	CASSQDNSYNEQFF	TGCGCCAGCAGCCAAGACAACTCCTACAATGAGCAGTTCTTC
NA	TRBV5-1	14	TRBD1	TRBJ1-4	CASSLQGTNEKLFF	TGCGCCAGCAGCCTACAGGGGACTAATGAAAAACTGTTTTTT
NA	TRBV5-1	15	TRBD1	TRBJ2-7	CASSLQGQNSYEQYF	TGCGCCAGCAGCCTACAGGGACAGAACTCCTACGAGCAGTACTTC
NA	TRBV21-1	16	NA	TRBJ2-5	CASSKVSGDRQETQYF	TGTGCCAGCAGCAAGGTTAGCGGGGATCGACAAGAGACCCAGTACTTC
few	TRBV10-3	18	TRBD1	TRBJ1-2	CAISRGPTGSRGIDGYTF	TGTGCCATCAGCAGGGGGCCAACCGGGTCGAGGGGGATCGATGGCTACACCTTC
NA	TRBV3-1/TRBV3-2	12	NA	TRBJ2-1	CASSQVTTGQFF	TGTGCCAGCAGCCAAGTAACGACAGGGCAGTTCTTC
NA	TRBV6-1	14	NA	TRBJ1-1	CASSEILFDTEAFF	TGTGCCAGCAGTGAAATCCTCTTTGACACTGAAGCTTTCTTT